This record concerns one TCR beta chain sequence. Authors' data handling: Scientists estimated how many nucleated cells there were by amplifying reference gene primers. Sequencing used immunoSEQ multiplex PCR; TCRdb keeps in-frame clones, though not all of them. The DNA was the basis for D and trimming; V, J and clone size are from that table. The repertoire includes roughly 200,000 clones, approximately 81% of them detected once, and around 5.2% sits in the top ten. This CDR3 has 17 amino acids. Germline values: CDR1 SGHTA, CDR2 FQGNSA. V gave up 1 base and J gave up 6 bases; unmatched junction bases: 5. The data were obtained in a study of blood T cell repertoires in COVID-19. Study information: From the United States, Italy and Spain came samples of acute and convalescent COVID-19. Nucleic acid was either cDNA or gDNA, and it came from T cells, B-cell-depleted T cells, or PBMCs.

V is TRBV7-2 and J is TRBJ2-3, with 15 bases that match TRBD2. The sequenced material came from peripheral blood. The sequence was obtained from a woman older than 75 with acute or convalescent COVID-19. The CDR3 bases are TGTGCCAGCAGCTTAGGGACTAGCGGGAGGGCAGGGGATACGCAGTATTTT. Amino acid sequence: CASSLGTSGRAGDTQYF.